These 22 T cell receptor beta chains were all obtained from the same sample, sequenced in a study of blood T cell repertoires in COVID-19. Sequencing was performed with immunoSEQ multiplex PCR; in TCRdb, only in-frame clones are kept and a portion is missing. The data hold about 81,000 clones, with roughly four fifths observed a single time. The sample was peripheral blood. These receptors were obtained from a human donor in a cohort sampled during active COVID-19.

This chain joins TRBV5-1 and TRBJ1-1; D is undetermined. The germline V gene has CDR1 SGHRS and CDR2 YFSETQ. The CDR3 spans 14 residues. V was clipped by 0 bases and J by 10 bases, with 16 bases between them. The CDR3 sequence: CASSLESSRAPAFF. The CDR3 DNA follows: TGCGCCAGCAGCTTGGAGTCCTCGAGGGCCCCAGCTTTCTTT.

The chain recombines TRBV2 with TRBJ2-3; possibly TRBD1 for D (6 bases). The germline V gene encodes CDR1 SNHLY and CDR2 FYNNEI. Deletions cut 4 bases from V and 2 bases from J, with 10 bases between. The CDR3 is 14 amino acids. In DNA, the CDR3 is TGTGCCAGCAGTGGGCGGACAGTCACAGATACGCAGTATTTT. Protein sequence: CASSGRTVTDTQYF.

The rearrangement links TRBV5-5 to TRBJ1-5; D gene ambiguous. The V end was cut by 0 bases, the J end by 5 bases, with 6 bases between. Germline assignment: CDR1 SGHKS and CDR2 YYEKEE (reference sequence). The CDR3 covers 13 residues. The CDR3 DNA sequence: TGTGCCAGCAGCTTGGCTCCCGATCAGCCCCAGCATTTT. Translating it yields CASSLAPDQPQHF.

The V call is TRBV2, the J call TRBJ1-6; 7 bases agree with TRBD1. This CDR3 is 13 amino acids long. J lost 10 bases, V lost 6 bases, and 6 bases had no gene match. Germline CDR1 is SNHLY and CDR2 is FYNNEI. The CDR3 loop is CASRDRVASPLHF. As DNA, the CDR3 is TGTGCCAGCAGAGACAGGGTGGCGTCACCCCTCCACTTT.

The chain is built from TRBV5-1 and TRBJ1-1; 7 bases line up with TRBD1. The CDR3 has 14 amino acids. J gave up 2 bases and V 4 bases, and 5 bases lay outside the gene matches. Germline assignment: CDR1 SGHRS and CDR2 YFSETQ. The CDR3, as DNA: TGCGCCAGCAGCCAGGGGGAGGTAAACACTGAAGCTTTCTTT. This encodes CASSQGEVNTEAFF.

This chain uses TRBV27 with TRBJ2-7; possible D gene TRBD1, 6 bases. The CDR3 loop spans 14 amino acids. The ends were cut back, 5 bases at V and 9 bases at J, with 20 bases in the middle. CDR1 MNHEY and CDR2 SMNVEV come from the germline V gene (reference sequence). CDR3 DNA sequence: TGTGCCAGCAGTATCGGGACAACCCCAATGGGGCAGTACTTC. It translates to CASSIGTTPMGQYF.

This clone has a single count. The V call is TRBV29-1, the J call TRBJ2-7; TRBD1 matches at 7 bases. CDR1 is SQVTM and CDR2 is ANQGSEA in the germline V gene. The CDR3 extends over 15 amino acids. The V segment lost 1 base and the J segment 0 bases; nucleotides outside the gene matches: 6. The DNA of the CDR3 is TGCAGCGTTGAAGTTGGGGACAGCCTCTCCTACGAGCAGTACTTC. Protein product: CSVEVGDSLSYEQYF.

The chain recombines TRBV5-4 with TRBJ2-3; D not certain. The CDR3 has 14 residues. The germline CDR1 and CDR2 sequences are SGHNT and YYREEE (reference sequence). Trimming removed 1 base at V and 4 bases at J, with 10 bases between. The CDR3 DNA reads TGTGCCAGCAGCTTGAAGGCTAGAGCAGATACGCAGTATTTT. Residues: CASSLKARADTQYF. Together with reference TRBV5-4 and TRBJ2-3, the CDR3 gives the full variable domain: ETGVTQSPTHLIKTRGQQVTLRCSSQSGHNTVSWYQQALGQGPQFIFQYYREEENGRGNFPPRFSGLQFPNYSSELNVNALELDDSALYLCASSLKARADTQYFGPGTRLTVL.

V gene TRBV19 combines with J gene TRBJ1-1; D unclear. Trimming removed 8 bases at V and 1 base at J, with 17 bases between. The CDR3 has 15 amino acids. Germline V lookup: CDR1 LNHDA, CDR2 SQIVND (reference sequence). The CDR3 loop reads CASLPRSRENTEAFF. CDR3 in DNA: TGTGCCAGTCTTCCCCGGAGCCGGGAGAACACTGAAGCTTTCTTT.

This chain joins TRBV18 and TRBJ1-2, with a weak D call TRBD1 (6 bases). In germline, CDR1 is KGHSH, CDR2 LQKENI. The V and J ends lost 2 bases and 2 bases respectively, with 12 bases between them. The CDR3 covers 15 residues. The CDR3 protein is CASSPGLGQNYGYTF. CDR3 nucleotides: TGTGCCAGCTCACCAGGGCTAGGACAGAACTATGGCTACACCTTC.

CDR3 in amino acids: CASSPGQILETQYF. The DNA of the CDR3 is TGTGCCAGTAGCCCGGGACAGATACTCGAGACCCAGTACTTC. The chain recombines TRBV19 with TRBJ2-5, with 7 nucleotides matching TRBD1. Germline V gene lookup returns CDR1 LNHDA and CDR2 SQIVND (reference sequence). Trimming at V came to 6 bases and at J to 5 bases, leaving 9 bases not matched to a gene. This CDR3 contains 14 residues.

In this sample, this clone turned up once. The chain combines TRBV11-3 with TRBJ2-3, with 9 bases matching TRBD2. CDR1 and CDR2 from the germline V gene are SGHNT and YENEEA. Germline trimming cut 0 bases from V and 6 bases from J; bases unmatched to any gene: 13. CDR3 length: 18 amino acids. For the CDR3, the DNA is TGTGCCAGCAGCTTAGATTTCCCCGGTAGCGGGGGAGGGGATACGCAGTATTTT. Residues: CASSLDFPGSGGGDTQYF.

The chain employs TRBV27 and TRBJ1-6; D not certain. The V end was cut by 3 bases, the J end by 7 bases, with 10 bases between. Germline lookup yields CDR1 MNHEY and CDR2 SMNVEV (reference sequence). The CDR3 is made up of 14 amino acids. CDR3 coding DNA: TGTGCCAGCAGTTTTACGAGGGTCAATTCACCCCTCCACTTT. It yields the protein CASSFTRVNSPLHF.

The V gene is TRBV7-9, the J gene TRBJ1-2; 7 nucleotides agree with TRBD1. The trim removed 2 bases at V and 6 bases at J, leaving 9 bases unmatched. CDR1 is SEHNR and CDR2 is FQNEAQ in the germline V gene (reference sequence). This CDR3 is 15 amino acids long. CDR3 sequence (DNA): TGTGCCAGCAGCTTACATCACGAACAGGGGCATGGCTACACCTTC. Translating gives CASSLHHEQGHGYTF. Based on the CDR3 plus reference TRBV7-9 and TRBJ1-2, the full variable domain is DTGVSQNPRHKITKRGQNVTFRCDPISEHNRLYWYRQTLGQGPEFLTYFQNEAQLEKSRLLSDRFSAERPKGSFSTLEIQRTEQGDSAMYLCASSLHHEQGHGYTFGSGTRLTVV.

J is TRBJ2-7 and V is TRBV13, with 10 bases aligning to TRBD2. Germline V gives CDR1 PRHDT, CDR2 FYEKMQ (reference sequence). The CDR3 sequence is 16 residues long. V gave up 7 bases and J gave up 9 bases; unmatched junction bases: 18. The CDR3 loop is CASTKTAAGGHLGQYF. Here the CDR3 DNA reads TGTGCCAGCACCAAAACGGCAGCGGGGGGGCATCTCGGGCAGTACTTC. Together with reference TRBV13 and TRBJ2-7, the CDR3 gives the full variable domain: AAGVIQSPRHLIKEKRETATLKCYPIPRHDTVYWYQQGPGQDPQFLISFYEKMQSDKGSIPDRFSAQQFSDYHSELNMSSLELGDSALYFCASTKTAAGGHLGQYFGPGTRLTVT.

V gene TRBV30 combines with J gene TRBJ2-7; TRBD2 matches at 8 bases. The CDR3 runs to 14 residues. V was clipped by 2 bases and J by 6 bases; unmatched bases: 9. The germline V gene encodes CDR1 GTSNPN and CDR2 SVGIG (reference sequence). DNA for the CDR3: TGTGCCTGGAGTCCAATTAGCGGGGTGGGCGAGCAGTACTTC. It is translated as CAWSPISGVGEQYF.

The V and J genes are TRBV6-5 and TRBJ2-7; 7 bases align to TRBD1. Germline CDR1 and CDR2: MNHEY and SVGAGI. The CDR3 extends over 14 amino acids. V lost 6 bases to trimming and J lost 0 bases; unmatched junction nucleotides: 5. The CDR3 DNA is TGTGCCAGCAGCCGGGGACAGAGCTCCTACGAGCAGTACTTC. Residues: CASSRGQSSYEQYF.

The chain employs TRBV7-9 and TRBJ2-7; 7 positions agree with TRBD1. V gave up 2 bases and J gave up 0 bases; unmatched junction bases: 4. CDR3 length: 15 residues. Germline loops: CDR1 SEHNR, CDR2 FQNEAQ (reference sequence). The CDR3 nucleotides read TGTGCCAGCAGCTTAAGACAGGGATTCTCCTACGAGCAGTACTTC. Translated: CASSLRQGFSYEQYF. The full variable domain, its missing parts supplied by reference TRBV7-9 and TRBJ2-7, is DTGVSQNPRHKITKRGQNVTFRCDPISEHNRLYWYRQTLGQGPEFLTYFQNEAQLEKSRLLSDRFSAERPKGSFSTLEIQRTEQGDSAMYLCASSLRQGFSYEQYFGPGTRLTVT.

The chain is built from TRBV11-2 and TRBJ2-5, with 9 bases lining up with TRBD2. The CDR3 covers 15 residues. From germline, CDR1 is SGHAT and CDR2 FQNNGV. The V gene end was trimmed by 4 bases and the J gene end by 7 bases; junction bases not matched to a gene: 10. For the CDR3, the DNA is TGTGCCAGCAGCTCAGGACTAGCGACCTCCATGACCCAGTACTTC. Its protein product is CASSSGLATSMTQYF.

This chain connects TRBV5-6 to TRBJ1-4; no clear D gene. The germline V gene has CDR1 SGHDT and CDR2 YYEEEE. The CDR3 contains 15 residues. V lost 4 bases to trimming and J lost 7 bases, with 17 bases between them. The CDR3 nucleotides read TGTGCCAGCAGCCCGGGTGGGGTCGGGGTTGAAAAACTGTTTTTT. This encodes CASSPGGVGVEKLFF.

The chain uses TRBV7-8 and TRBJ2-7; the match to TRBD1 covers 8 bases. Germline CDR1 reads SGHVS; CDR2 reads FQNEAQ. The CDR3 totals 15 residues. J lost 6 bases, V lost 5 bases, and 12 bases had no gene match. The DNA of the CDR3 is TGTGCCAGCAGCCAGTGGGGGGCCACAGGGGGCGAGCAGTACTTC. It encodes CASSQWGATGGEQYF.

This clone appeared a few times. The chain joins TRBV18 to TRBJ2-7; D gene ambiguous. There are 13 residues in the CDR3. Germline loops: CDR1 KGHSH, CDR2 LQKENI. V was trimmed by 3 bases and J by 6 bases, leaving 12 bases between them. CDR3 nucleotides: TGTGCCAGCTCACCGGCCAGAAGAAGCGAGCAGTACTTC. Protein: CASSPARRSEQYF.